These T cell receptor beta chains were read from a single sample in a study of T-cell memory formation after mild COVID-19. TCRdb ran MiXCR on the 5' RACE reads and lists one entry per CDR3 protein. The sample comprises some 160,000 distinct CDR3 sequences, roughly a third of which are singletons, and more than 10% rests with the top ten. The specimen was PBMCs or a T cell subset sorted from them (not recorded which). The source of these receptors is an adult woman who had mild COVID-19 (a few samples of this study predate the infection). Cell type and time point are not known. Each CDR3 is given without its conserved first and last residue.

J,V,CDR3
TRBJ2-2,TRBV5-1,ASSPRTVGLTGELF
TRBJ1-2,TRBV2,ASSEEVYGYT
TRBJ2-3,TRBV6-5,ASSFWERGGVLGTQY
TRBJ2-4,TRBV29-1,SVEIGAIGAKNIQY
TRBJ1-5,TRBV2,ASKITSNQPQH
TRBJ2-3,TRBV7-3,ASSLTGTPTDTQY
TRBJ1-1,TRBV29-1,SVGGGSTEAF
TRBJ2-1,TRBV20-1,SAPRGWTSGIYNEQF
TRBJ2-2,TRBV7-9,ASSFPESGSGELF
TRBJ2-3,TRBV6-5,ATRAGADTQY
TRBJ2-5,TRBV5-1,ASSTQTRVPETQY
TRBJ2-4,TRBV5-6,ATALAGNNIQY
TRBJ2-7,TRBV4-2,ASSQDLDRTYEQY
TRBJ2-7,TRBV28,ASSLLLPPYEQY
TRBJ2-2,TRBV7-8,ASSLDLAGGPTGELF
TRBJ1-5,TRBV4-2,ASSQGGYRSNQPQH
TRBJ2-6,TRBV19,ASKSPGSGANVLT
TRBJ2-6,TRBV5-4,ASRSGMGAGLSSGANVLT
TRBJ1-1,TRBV29-1,SAEPGRGTEAF
TRBJ1-2,TRBV18,ASSPAQEGYT
TRBJ2-2,TRBV7-9,ASSFRGQVNTGELF
TRBJ2-5,TRBV5-1,ASSRTSGRAGETQY
TRBJ2-2,TRBV7-6,ASSQVAANTGELF
TRBJ1-5,TRBV7-9,ASSRGQGVGQPQH
TRBJ1-5,TRBV29-1,SVSRDTNQPQH
TRBJ2-1,TRBV7-9,ASSLQGGGDEQF
TRBJ2-3,TRBV9,ASSTGGPADTQY
TRBJ1-2,TRBV2,ASRTGSYGYT
TRBJ2-1,TRBV7-2,ASSLDRVYNEQF
TRBJ2-2,TRBV9,ASSVVGATGELF
TRBJ2-3,TRBV24-1,ATSGILRTDTQY
TRBJ1-1,TRBV3-1,ASSQGLRVGTEAF
TRBJ2-7,TRBV5-1,ASSGSSGDVEQY
TRBJ1-1,TRBV20-1,SASIGAYTEAF
TRBJ2-1,TRBV7-9,ASSPRTSGLYNEQF
TRBJ1-1,TRBV5-1,ASSQTANTEAF
TRBJ1-4,TRBV5-5,ASSPLEDEKLF
TRBJ2-1,TRBV7-9,ASSFPGPGNEQF
TRBJ2-5,TRBV4-3,ASSQVQGLAGEETQY
TRBJ2-3,TRBV6-4,ASSKGTGPPDTQY
TRBJ2-3,TRBV12-3/TRBV12-4,ASSSSPGAVGTGEVGDTQY
TRBJ1-2,TRBV7-9,ASLLAWDKDGYT
TRBJ2-7,TRBV7-2,ASSHKIGRTYEQY